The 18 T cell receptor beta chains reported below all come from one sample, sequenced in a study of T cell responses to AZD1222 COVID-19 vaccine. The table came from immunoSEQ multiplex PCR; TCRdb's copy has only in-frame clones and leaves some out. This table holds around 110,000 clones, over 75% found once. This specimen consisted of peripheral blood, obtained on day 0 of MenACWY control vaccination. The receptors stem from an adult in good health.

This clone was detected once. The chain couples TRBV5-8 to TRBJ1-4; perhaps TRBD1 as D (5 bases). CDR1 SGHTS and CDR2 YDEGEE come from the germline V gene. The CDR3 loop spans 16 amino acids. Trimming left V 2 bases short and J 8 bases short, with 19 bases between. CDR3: CASSFDRTSLEEKLFF. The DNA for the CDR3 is TGTGCCAGCAGCTTCGACAGAACTTCTTTAGAGGAAAAACTGTTTTTT.

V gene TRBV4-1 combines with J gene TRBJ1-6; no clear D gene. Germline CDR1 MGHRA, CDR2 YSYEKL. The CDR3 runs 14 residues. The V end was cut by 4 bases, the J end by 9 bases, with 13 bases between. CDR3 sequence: CASSPLPLSSPLHF. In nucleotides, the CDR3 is TGCGCCAGCAGCCCACTACCTTTGAGTTCACCCCTCCACTTT.

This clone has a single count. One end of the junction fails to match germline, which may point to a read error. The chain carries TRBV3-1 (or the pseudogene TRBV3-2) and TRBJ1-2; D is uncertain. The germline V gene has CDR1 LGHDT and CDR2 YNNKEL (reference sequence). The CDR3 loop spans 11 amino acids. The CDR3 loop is CASSQAGPFAF. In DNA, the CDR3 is TGTGCCAGCAGCCAAGCCGGCCCCTTCGCCTTC.

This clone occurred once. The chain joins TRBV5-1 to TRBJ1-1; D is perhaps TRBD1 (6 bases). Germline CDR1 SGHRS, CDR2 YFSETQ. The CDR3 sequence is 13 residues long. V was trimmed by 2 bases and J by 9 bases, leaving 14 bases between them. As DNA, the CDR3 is TGCGCCAGCAGCTTAGTACAGGGAAACAAAGCTTTCTTT. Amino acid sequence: CASSLVQGNKAFF.

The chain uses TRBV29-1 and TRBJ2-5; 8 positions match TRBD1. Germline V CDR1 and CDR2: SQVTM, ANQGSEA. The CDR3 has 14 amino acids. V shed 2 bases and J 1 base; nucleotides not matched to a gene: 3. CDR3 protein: CSVEPGGIQETQYF. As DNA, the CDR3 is TGCAGCGTTGAACCAGGGGGCATCCAAGAGACCCAGTACTTC. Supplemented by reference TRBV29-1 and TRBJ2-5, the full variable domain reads SAVISQKPSRDICQRGTSLTIQCQVDSQVTMMFWYRQQPGQSLTLIATANQGSEATYESGFVIDKFPISRPNLTFSTLTVSNMSPEDSSIYLCSVEPGGIQETQYFGPGTRLLVL.

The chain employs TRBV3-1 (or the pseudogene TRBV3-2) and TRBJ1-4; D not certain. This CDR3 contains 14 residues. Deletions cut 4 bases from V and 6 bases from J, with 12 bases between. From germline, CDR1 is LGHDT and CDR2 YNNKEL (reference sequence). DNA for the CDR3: TGTGCCAGCAGCCTCGATGGGATTGATGAAAAACTGTTTTTT. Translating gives CASSLDGIDEKLFF.

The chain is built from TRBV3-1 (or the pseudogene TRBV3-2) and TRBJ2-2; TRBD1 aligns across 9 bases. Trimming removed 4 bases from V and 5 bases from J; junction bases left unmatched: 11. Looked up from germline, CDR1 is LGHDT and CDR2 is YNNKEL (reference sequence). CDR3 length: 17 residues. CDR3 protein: CASSPWSGQGRTGELFF. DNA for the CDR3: TGTGCCAGCAGCCCCTGGAGTGGACAGGGGAGGACCGGGGAGCTGTTTTTT.

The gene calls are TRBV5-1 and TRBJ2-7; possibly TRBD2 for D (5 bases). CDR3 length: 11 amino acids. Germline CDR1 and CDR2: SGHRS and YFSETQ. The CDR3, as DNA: TGCGCTCTCCTGGGAGCCTACGAGCAGTACTTC. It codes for CALLGAYEQYF.

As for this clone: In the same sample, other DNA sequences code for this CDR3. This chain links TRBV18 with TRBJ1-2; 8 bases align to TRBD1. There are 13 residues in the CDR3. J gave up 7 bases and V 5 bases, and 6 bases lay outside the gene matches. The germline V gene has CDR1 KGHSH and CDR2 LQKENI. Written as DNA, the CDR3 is TGTGCCAGCTCAGGACAGGGAGGGATTGGCTACACCTTC. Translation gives CASSGQGGIGYTF.

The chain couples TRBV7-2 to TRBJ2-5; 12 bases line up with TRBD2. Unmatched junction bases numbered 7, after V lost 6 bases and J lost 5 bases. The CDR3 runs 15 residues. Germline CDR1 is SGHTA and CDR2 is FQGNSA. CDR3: CASSLPLAGGETQYF. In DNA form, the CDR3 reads TGTGCCAGCAGTTTACCCCTAGCGGGGGGGGAGACCCAGTACTTC.

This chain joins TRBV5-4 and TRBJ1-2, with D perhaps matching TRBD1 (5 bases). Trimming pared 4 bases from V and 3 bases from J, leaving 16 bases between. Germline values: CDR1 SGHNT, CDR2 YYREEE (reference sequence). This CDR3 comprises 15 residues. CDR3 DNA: TGTGCCAGCAGCCCTCCCGGGGGAAGTGACTATGGCTACACCTTC. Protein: CASSPPGGSDYGYTF.

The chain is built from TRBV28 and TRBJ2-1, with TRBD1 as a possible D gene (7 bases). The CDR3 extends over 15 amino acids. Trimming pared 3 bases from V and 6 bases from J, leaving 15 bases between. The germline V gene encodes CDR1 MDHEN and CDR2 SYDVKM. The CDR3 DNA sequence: TGTGCCAGCAGTTTCCTGCAGGGGGGAGGCAATGAGCAGTTCTTC. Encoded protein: CASSFLQGGGNEQFF.

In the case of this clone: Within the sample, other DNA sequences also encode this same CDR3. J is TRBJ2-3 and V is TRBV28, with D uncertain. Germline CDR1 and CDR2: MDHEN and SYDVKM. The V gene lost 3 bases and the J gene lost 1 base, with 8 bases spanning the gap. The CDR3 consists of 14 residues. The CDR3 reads CASSFLQGTDTQYF. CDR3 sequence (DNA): TGTGCCAGCAGTTTTCTCCAGGGCACAGATACGCAGTATTTT.

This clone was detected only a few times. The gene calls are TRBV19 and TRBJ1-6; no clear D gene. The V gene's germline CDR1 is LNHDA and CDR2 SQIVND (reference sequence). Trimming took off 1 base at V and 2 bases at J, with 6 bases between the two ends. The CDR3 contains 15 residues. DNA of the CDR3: TGTGCCAGTAGTATAGCCGGGGCCTATAATTCACCCCTCCACTTT. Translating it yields CASSIAGAYNSPLHF.

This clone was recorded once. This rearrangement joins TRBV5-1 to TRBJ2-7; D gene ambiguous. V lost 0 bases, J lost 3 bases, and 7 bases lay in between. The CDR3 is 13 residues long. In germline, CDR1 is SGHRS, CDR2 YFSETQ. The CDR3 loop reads CASSLDTVYEQYF. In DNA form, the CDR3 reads TGCGCCAGCAGCTTGGACACTGTCTACGAGCAGTACTTC.

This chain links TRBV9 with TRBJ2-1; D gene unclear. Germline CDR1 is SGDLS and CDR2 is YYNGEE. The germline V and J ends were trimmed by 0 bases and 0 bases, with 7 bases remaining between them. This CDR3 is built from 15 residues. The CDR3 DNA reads TGTGCCAGCAGCGTAGCTCCAAACTCCTACAATGAGCAGTTCTTC. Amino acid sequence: CASSVAPNSYNEQFF.

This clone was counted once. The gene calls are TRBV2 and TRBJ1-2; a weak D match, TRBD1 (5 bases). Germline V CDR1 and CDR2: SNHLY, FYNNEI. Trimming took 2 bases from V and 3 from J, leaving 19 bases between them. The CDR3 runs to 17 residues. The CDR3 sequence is CASSEFGALGGDYGYTF. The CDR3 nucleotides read TGTGCCAGCAGTGAATTTGGGGCGTTGGGGGGGGACTATGGCTACACCTTC.

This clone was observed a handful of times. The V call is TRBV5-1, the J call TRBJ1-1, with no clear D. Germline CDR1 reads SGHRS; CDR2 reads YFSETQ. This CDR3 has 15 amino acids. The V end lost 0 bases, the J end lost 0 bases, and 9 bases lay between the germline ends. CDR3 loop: CASSLAPGMNTEAFF. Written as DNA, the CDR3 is TGCGCCAGCAGCTTGGCCCCGGGAATGAACACTGAAGCTTTCTTT. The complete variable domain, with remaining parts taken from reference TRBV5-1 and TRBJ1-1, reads KAGVTQTPRYLIKTRGQQVTLSCSPISGHRSVSWYQQTPGQGLQFLFEYFSETQRNKGNFPGRFSGRQFSNSRSEMNVSTLELGDSALYLCASSLAPGMNTEAFFGQGTRLTVV.